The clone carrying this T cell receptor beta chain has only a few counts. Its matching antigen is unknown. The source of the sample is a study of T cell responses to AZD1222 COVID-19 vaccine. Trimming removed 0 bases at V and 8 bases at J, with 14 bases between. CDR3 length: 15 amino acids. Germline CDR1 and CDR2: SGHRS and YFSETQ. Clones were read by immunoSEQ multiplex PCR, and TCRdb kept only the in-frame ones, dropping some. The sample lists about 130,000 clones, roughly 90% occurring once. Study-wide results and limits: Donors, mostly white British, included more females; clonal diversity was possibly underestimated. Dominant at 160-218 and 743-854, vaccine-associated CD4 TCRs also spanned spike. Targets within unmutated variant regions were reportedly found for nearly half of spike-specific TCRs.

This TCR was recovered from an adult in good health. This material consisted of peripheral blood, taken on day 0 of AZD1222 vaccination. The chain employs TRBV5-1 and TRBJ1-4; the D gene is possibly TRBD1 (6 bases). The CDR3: CASSLAGGPDEKLFF. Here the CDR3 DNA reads TGCGCCAGCAGCTTGGCTGGGGGGCCCGACGAAAAACTGTTTTTT.